The TCR beta chain described here comes from a study of identical twins. TCRdb ran MiXCR on the 5' RACE reads and lists one entry per CDR3 protein. The sample has about 570,000 distinct CDR3 sequences, more than 9% seen once. These records were also assigned to another study, of yellow fever vaccine responses in identical twins.

The source material was PBMCs. The receptor was isolated from a young woman in good health.

The CDR3 sequence: CASSSGLPRSPQETQYF. CDR3 DNA sequence: TGTGCCAGTAGTTCGGGACTCCCGAGAAGTCCCCAAGAGACCCAGTACTTC. J is TRBJ2-5 and V is TRBV19, with a tentative D call TRBD2 (6 bases). Germline V gives CDR1 LNHDA, CDR2 SQIVND (reference sequence). The ends were cut back, 5 bases at V and 1 base at J, with 20 bases in the middle. The CDR3 is made up of 17 amino acids.